The subject of this entry is one T cell receptor beta chain. Its antigen is currently unknown. This entry comes from a study of untreated major depressive disorder. General study results and limits: CD4+ T cells from depressed patients used TRBV05-01 (Vbeta 5.1) more often than controls.

Germline CDR1 is SGHTA and CDR2 is FQGNSA. This CDR3 has 15 residues. V was shortened by 1 base and J by 5 bases, with 12 bases between the two germline ends. Profiling relied on immunoSEQ multiplex PCR, and the TCRdb table lists in-frame clones only, not all of them. Here the sample spans about 27,000 clones, about 91% being singletons. The sample consisted of CD4+ T cells from PBMCs. V gene TRBV7-2 combines with J gene TRBJ1-5, with D possibly TRBD1 on 5 matching bases. This clonotype originated in a woman aged 25 to 45 with major depressive disorder. The CDR3 nucleotides read TGTGCCAGCAGCTTAGAAAGGGGTCTGTATCAGCCCCAGCATTTT. Encoded protein: CASSLERGLYQPQHF. The entire variable domain, with the rest obtained from reference TRBV7-2 and TRBJ1-5, is as follows: GAGVSQSPSNKVTEKGKDVELRCDPISGHTALYWYRQSLGQGLEFLIYFQGNSAPDKSGLPSDRFSAERTGGSVSTLTIQRTQQEDSAVYLCASSLERGLYQPQHFGDGTRLSIL.